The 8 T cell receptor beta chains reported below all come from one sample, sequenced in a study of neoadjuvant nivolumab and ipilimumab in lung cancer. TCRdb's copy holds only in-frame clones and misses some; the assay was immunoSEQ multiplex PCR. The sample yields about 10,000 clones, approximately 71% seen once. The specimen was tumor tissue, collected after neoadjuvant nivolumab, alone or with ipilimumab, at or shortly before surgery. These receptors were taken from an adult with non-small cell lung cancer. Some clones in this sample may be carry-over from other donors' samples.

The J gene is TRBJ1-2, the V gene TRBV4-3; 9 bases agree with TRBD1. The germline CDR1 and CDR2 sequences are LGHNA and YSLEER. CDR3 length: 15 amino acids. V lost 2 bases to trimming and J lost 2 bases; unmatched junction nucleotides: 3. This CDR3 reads CASSQFGQGNYGYTF. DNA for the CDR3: TGCGCCAGCAGCCAATTTGGACAGGGGAACTATGGCTACACCTTC.

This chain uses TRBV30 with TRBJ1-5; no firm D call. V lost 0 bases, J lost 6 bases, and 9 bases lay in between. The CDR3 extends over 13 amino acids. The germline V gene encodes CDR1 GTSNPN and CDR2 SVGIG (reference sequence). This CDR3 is CAWSVQSSQPQHF. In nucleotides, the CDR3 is TGTGCCTGGAGTGTGCAGAGTAGTCAGCCCCAGCATTTT.

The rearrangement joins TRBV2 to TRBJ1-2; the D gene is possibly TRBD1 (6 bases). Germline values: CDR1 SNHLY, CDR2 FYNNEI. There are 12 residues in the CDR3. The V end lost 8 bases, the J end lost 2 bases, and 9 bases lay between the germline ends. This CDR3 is CASHRANYGYTF. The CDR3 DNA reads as TGTGCCAGCCACAGGGCCAACTATGGCTACACCTTC.

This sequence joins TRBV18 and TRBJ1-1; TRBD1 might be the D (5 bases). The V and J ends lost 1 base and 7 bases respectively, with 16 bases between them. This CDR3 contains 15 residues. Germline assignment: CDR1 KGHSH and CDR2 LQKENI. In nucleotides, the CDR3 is TGTGCCAGCTCACCACGAAAAGGGGCGGGGGTTGAAGCTTTCTTT. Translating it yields CASSPRKGAGVEAFF.

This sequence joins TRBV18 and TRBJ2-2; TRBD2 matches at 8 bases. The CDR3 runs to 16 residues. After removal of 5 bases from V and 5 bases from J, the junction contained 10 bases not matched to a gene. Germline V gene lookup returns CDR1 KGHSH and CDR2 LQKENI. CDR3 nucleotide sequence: TGTGCCAGCTCAAGAGCGGCGGGAGGAGGGACCGGGGAGCTGTTTTTT. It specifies CASSRAAGGGTGELFF.

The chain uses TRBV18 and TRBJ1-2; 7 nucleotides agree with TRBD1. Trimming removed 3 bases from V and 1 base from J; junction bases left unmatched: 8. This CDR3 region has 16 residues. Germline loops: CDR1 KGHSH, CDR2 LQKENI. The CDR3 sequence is CASSPDRVEGNYGYTF. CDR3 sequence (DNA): TGTGCCAGCTCACCCGACAGGGTAGAGGGTAACTATGGCTACACCTTC.

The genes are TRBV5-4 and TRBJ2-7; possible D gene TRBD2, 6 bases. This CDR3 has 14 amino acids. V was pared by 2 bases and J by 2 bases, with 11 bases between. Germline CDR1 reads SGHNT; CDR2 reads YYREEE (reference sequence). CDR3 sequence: CASSFSEGAYEQYF. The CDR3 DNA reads TGTGCCAGCAGCTTTTCGGAGGGCGCCTACGAGCAGTACTTC.

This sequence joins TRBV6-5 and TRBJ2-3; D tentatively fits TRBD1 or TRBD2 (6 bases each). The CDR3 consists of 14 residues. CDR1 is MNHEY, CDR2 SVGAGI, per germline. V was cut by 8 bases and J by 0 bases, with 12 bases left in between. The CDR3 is CASRWGASTDTQYF. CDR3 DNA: TGTGCCAGCCGGTGGGGGGCTAGCACAGATACGCAGTATTTT.